A selection of T cell receptor beta chains follows, all from one sample in a study of blood T cell repertoires in COVID-19. The table came from immunoSEQ multiplex PCR; TCRdb's copy has only in-frame clones and leaves some out. This table holds 430,000 or so clones, 88% found once. Sequenced input: PBMCs or T cells enriched from blood (not recorded which). All receptors come from a woman between 18 and 29 years old who had been exposed to COVID-19. The CDR3 runs from the conserved cysteine through the conserved F or W. D genes are given only for firm matches. The size field is filled for only some rows; it gives once, few, many or a size class.

14 TRBJ1-1 TRBV19 - TRBD1 TGTGCCAGTAGTCCCGGGACAGCAAACACTGAAGCTTTCTTT CASSPGTANTEAFF
14 TRBJ2-5 TRBV28 - TRBD2 TGTGCCAGCGGAAAACTAGCGGTTACAGAGACCCAGTACTTC CASGKLAVTETQYF
13 TRBJ1-3 TRBV7-9 - - TGTGCCAGCAGCTTACACTCTGGAAACACCATATATTTT CASSLHSGNTIYF
13 TRBJ1-1 TRBV10-2 - - TGCGCCAGCAGTGAGGAGGGTTGGACTGAAGCTTTCTTT CASSEEGWTEAFF
14 TRBJ2-3 TRBV5-1 - - TGCGCCAGCAGCAGAGGGGGGGCGACAGATACGCAGTATTTT CASSRGGATDTQYF
17 TRBJ2-3 TRBV5-1 - - TGCGCCAGCAGCTTGTGGCTAGCGATTACTAGCACAGATACGCAGTATTTT CASSLWLAITSTDTQYF
14 TRBJ1-6 TRBV28 once - TGTGCCAGCAGATTCGGGGTAGTAGATTCACCCCTCCACTTT CASRFGVVDSPLHF
14 TRBJ2-5 TRBV2 - - TGTGCCAGCAGTCCCCAGTGGCAACAAGAGACCCAGTACTTC CASSPQWQQETQYF
13 TRBJ2-1 TRBV19 - - TGTGCCAGTAATAGCGGCTCCTACAATGAGCAGTTCTTC CASNSGSYNEQFF
17 TRBJ2-6 TRBV27 - TRBD1 TGTGCCAGCAGAAAGACAGGGGGCGTCTCTGGGGCCAACGTCCTGACTTTC CASRKTGGVSGANVLTF
16 TRBJ1-6 TRBV28 - TRBD1 TGTGCCAGCAGCTCAGGGACAGGGGGTCACTATTCACCCCTCCACTTT CASSSGTGGHYSPLHF
15 TRBJ2-1 TRBV11-3 once TRBD1 TGTGCCAGCAGCATGGGACAGGGTACCTACAATGAGCAGTTCTTC CASSMGQGTYNEQFF
17 TRBJ2-2 TRBV10-1 - - TGCGCCAGCAGTGAGTTGTCAGGCCAGCCGGTCACCGGGGAGCTGTTTTTT CASSELSGQPVTGELFF
13 TRBJ2-7 TRBV27 - - TGTGCCAGCGGTACTATCGGGACTGCATGGCAGTACTTC CASGTIGTAWQYF
13 TRBJ2-4 TRBV13 - - TGTGCCAGCAGCCCACTAGCCAAAAACATTCAGTACTTC CASSPLAKNIQYF
11 TRBJ1-2 TRBV3-1/TRBV3-2 - - TGTGCCAGCAGTTTTAGAGGGGGCTACACCTTC CASSFRGGYTF
11 TRBJ2-3 TRBV5-3 - - TGTGCCAGAAGCGCCAGGCCAAGGCGGGATTTT CARSARPRRDF
15 TRBJ2-7 TRBV28 - - TGTGCCAGCAGTCTCCTTCCGGGATCGACGGAGGAGCAGTACTTC CASSLLPGSTEEQYF
16 TRBJ1-6 TRBV4-1 - - TGCGCCAGCAGCCAACTGCCGAGCTCCTATAATTCACCCCTCCACTTT CASSQLPSSYNSPLHF
18 TRBJ2-2 TRBV28 - TRBD1 TGTGCCAGCAGTTCCATACGTTCCGGACAGGGTTTCACCGGGGAGCTGTTTTTT CASSSIRSGQGFTGELFF
17 TRBJ2-3 TRBV5-1 - TRBD1 TGCGCCAGCAGCTTGGGGACAGGGGTAGGGGGCACAGATACGCAGTATTTT CASSLGTGVGGTDTQYF
15 TRBJ2-1 TRBV5-1 - TRBD2 TGCGCCAGCAGCCCCTCCCTCTCTAGCGGGAATGAGCAGTTCTTC CASSPSLSSGNEQFF
15 TRBJ2-1 TRBV10-1 few TRBD2 TGCGCCAGCAGTGAGACAGGGACTAGCGGGAGTAGACAGTTCTTC CASSETGTSGSRQFF
15 TRBJ2-7 TRBV5-5 - - TGTGCCAGCAGATCCTCCGTAAGATCGGGCTACGAGCAGTACTTC CASRSSVRSGYEQYF
13 TRBJ1-2 TRBV27 - TRBD1 TGTGCCAGCAGTTTAAGGACAGGGGATGGCTACACCTTC CASSLRTGDGYTF
15 TRBJ2-1 TRBV14 - TRBD2 TGTGCCAGCAGCAGCGGGACTAGCGGGAAGAACGAGCAGTTCTTC CASSSGTSGKNEQFF
12 TRBJ2-3 TRBV7-2 - - TGTGCCAGCAGCTTATGGGGAGAGGCGCAGTATTTT CASSLWGEAQYF
15 TRBJ1-1 TRBV5-1 - - TGCGCCAGCAGCTTGCCGTTGCGAGGGAACACTGAAGCTTTCTTT CASSLPLRGNTEAFF
15 TRBJ1-5 TRBV4-3 - TRBD1 TGCGCCAGCAGCCAAAATAGGGACAGAAATCAGCCCCAGCATTTT CASSQNRDRNQPQHF
16 TRBJ2-7 TRBV10-1 - TRBD2 TGCGCCAGCAGTGAGTCAAGAAGCGGGAGCCGGCAAGAGCAGTACTTC CASSESRSGSRQEQYF
16 TRBJ2-5 TRBV5-6 - TRBD2 TGTGCCAGCAGCCCCCTCTCTAGCGGGGAATGGGGGACCCAGTACTTC CASSPLSSGEWGTQYF
13 TRBJ2-7 TRBV12-3/TRBV12-4 - - TGTGCCAGCAGTTTAGCGGGAGACTACGAGCAGTACTTC CASSLAGDYEQYF
13 TRBJ1-2 TRBV9 - - TGTGCCAGCAGCGTAGACAGCAACTATGGCTACACCTTC CASSVDSNYGYTF
18 TRBJ2-1 TRBV7-6 - TRBD2 TGTGCCAGCAGCTCCGACTCAGCGGGGGGGCTTCTTCCCAATGAGCAGTTCTTC CASSSDSAGGLLPNEQFF
17 TRBJ2-3 TRBV6-1 - - TGTGCCAGCAGTGTCCTAGGGGCGGCGCACTCCACAGATACGCAGTATTTT CASSVLGAAHSTDTQYF
17 TRBJ1-1 TRBV10-3 - TRBD1 TGTGCCATCAGTGAGACTACAGGGGAGCGGGCCAACACTGAAGCTTTCTTT CAISETTGERANTEAFF
16 TRBJ1-6 TRBV6-5 - TRBD1 TGTGCCAGCAGTTACGGGACAGGGATTGTGGGCTCACCCCTCCACTTT CASSYGTGIVGSPLHF
14 TRBJ2-3 TRBV7-2 - TRBD1 TGTGCCAGCAGCCCGCAGGGGGTAGCAGATACGCAGTATTTT CASSPQGVADTQYF
15 TRBJ2-7 TRBV18 - TRBD2 TGTGCCAGCTCACCACCGGTAGCGGGGGTCTACGAGCAGTACTTC CASSPPVAGVYEQYF
12 TRBJ1-4 TRBV29-1 - - TGCAGCGTTGTAAGTCGGAATGAAAAACTGTTTTTT CSVVSRNEKLFF
14 TRBJ1-1 TRBV9 - TRBD1 TGTGCCAGCAGCGTGGACAGGCTGAACACTGAAGCTTTCTTT CASSVDRLNTEAFF
14 TRBJ1-1 TRBV18 - - TGTGCCAGCTCACCCCCAGGGCTTTCGGCTGAAGCTTTCTTT CASSPPGLSAEAFF
15 TRBJ2-3 TRBV5-5 - - TGTGCCAGCAGCCCACTCAGGGTCCTCCAGAATACGCAGTATTTT CASSPLRVLQNTQYF
18 TRBJ2-1 TRBV18 - TRBD2 TGTGCCAGCTCACTCGAATTATCAAGCGGGAGCTCCTACAATGAGCAGTTCTTC CASSLELSSGSSYNEQFF
13 TRBJ2-1 TRBV7-9 - TRBD1 TGTGCCAGCAGCTTAGGACAGGGAGATGAGCAGTTCTTC CASSLGQGDEQFF
15 TRBJ2-5 TRBV28 - - TGTGCCAGCAGTCTATTAGGGACATTAACCCAGACCCAGTACTTC CASSLLGTLTQTQYF
14 TRBJ2-7 TRBV7-8 - - TGTGCCAGCAGCTTAACGCTTCCGCGGGGCGAGCAGTACTTC CASSLTLPRGEQYF
15 TRBJ1-6 TRBV7-2 - - TGTGCCAGAGGCTGGAGATTAACTTATAATTCACCCCTCCACTTT CARGWRLTYNSPLHF
16 TRBJ2-7 TRBV13 - - TGTGCCAGCGGAAGAACCCCCCGAGCGAGAAGGTACGAGCAGTACTTC CASGRTPRARRYEQYF
12 TRBJ1-2 TRBV7-2 - - TGTGCCAGCAGCTTCGAGGGGGATGGCTACACCTTC CASSFEGDGYTF
12 TRBJ1-5 TRBV6-5 few TRBD1 TGTGCCAGCAGGGACGGACAGGAGCCCCAGCATTTT CASRDGQEPQHF
16 TRBJ2-2 TRBV7-2 - - TGTGCCAGCAGCTTATTTAGCAGGGCGCTTGGCGGGGAGCTGTTTTTT CASSLFSRALGGELFF
14 TRBJ2-7 TRBV2 - TRBD1 TGTGCCAGCAGGGAAACAGGGGTTTCCGGAGAGCAGTACTTC CASRETGVSGEQYF
16 TRBJ2-7 TRBV18 - TRBD1 TGTGCCAGCTCACCACAGGACAGGGAGCCCTACTACGAGCAGTACTTC CASSPQDREPYYEQYF
14 TRBJ1-2 TRBV9 - TRBD1 TGTGCCAGCAGCGTACAGGGGGCCCACTATGGCTACACCTTC CASSVQGAHYGYTF
14 TRBJ1-2 TRBV9 - TRBD1 TGTGCCAGCAGCGTAGGGACAGGATATGATGGCTACACCTTC CASSVGTGYDGYTF
15 TRBJ1-1 TRBV6-5 - - TGTGCCAGCAGTTCTAGACCTGGCTGGGACACTGAAGCTTTCTTT CASSSRPGWDTEAFF
14 TRBJ2-2 TRBV7-2 - - TGTGCCAGCAGCTTAGGTTCAGGGACCGGGGAGCTGTTTTTT CASSLGSGTGELFF
13 TRBJ1-5 TRBV30 medium-sized - TGTGCCTGGAGTGTATCGGAGACTCAGCCCCAGCATTTT CAWSVSETQPQHF
16 TRBJ2-3 TRBV7-8 - TRBD1 TGTGCCAGCAGCTCCACGGGACAGGCAAGCACAGATACGCAGTATTTT CASSSTGQASTDTQYF